The following is a T cell receptor beta chain sequence with its context. Its specificity is unknown. The source of the sample is a study of T cells in Graves' hyperthyroidism and ophthalmopathy. RNA transcripts served as the template for amplifying TCR beta CDR3 regions. The HTBI set primed first-round TCR CDR3 RT-PCR. TCRdb reanalysed the multiplex PCR reads using MiXCR and keeps one entry per CDR3 protein. The sample lists about 560,000 distinct CDR3 sequences; 35% to 55% were seen once. The authors deemed Graves' hyperthyroidism stable absent ophthalmopathy progression within 18 months. Hyperthyroidism in the patients, aged 18 to 65, was newly diagnosed and under 2 months in duration. Regarding the study as a whole: Most clonotypes expanded in the thyroid (above 0.001) were also present in blood.

Losses at the gene ends were 7 bases for V and 3 bases for J; bases not matched to a gene: 8. The CDR3 spans 14 residues. CDR1 and CDR2 from the germline V gene are SNHLY and FYNNEI. Sequences were obtained from peripheral blood or thyroid tissue (not recorded which). The chain couples TRBV2 to TRBJ2-7; 8 bases map to TRBD1. This TCR came from a woman aged 18-35 years with Graves' hyperthyroidism. This chain's CDR3 is CASTFGQGRYEQYF. DNA for the CDR3: TGTGCCAGCACCTTCGGACAGGGCCGCTACGAGCAGTACTTC. The full variable domain, its missing parts supplied by reference TRBV2 and TRBJ2-7, is EPEVTQTPSHQVTQMGQEVILRCVPISNHLYFYWYRQILGQKVEFLVSFYNNEISEKSEIFDDQFSVERPDGSNFTLKIRSTKLEDSAMYFCASTFGQGRYEQYFGPGTRLTVT.